This T cell receptor (beta chain) was obtained from a study of cytomegalovirus exposure and HLA in healthy donors. Study at large: From HLA-typed donors, an early data release held around 80 million unique TCRs.

Study-level findings and limits: CMV serostatus stood as the only immune exposure information on hand. Cytomegalovirus-associated TCR beta chains were listed, numbering roughly 150. Reports indicate that TCR beta sequences accurately predicted the HLA-A and HLA-B alleles of most subjects.

As to this clone: Its antigen remains unidentified.

CDR1 and CDR2 (germline): SGHDN, FVKESK. V lost 4 bases to trimming and J lost 0 bases; unmatched junction nucleotides: 5. The CDR3 has 15 amino acids. Researchers ran the PCR with 60 Vbeta and 13 Jbeta primers. Measured with immunoSEQ multiplex PCR; TCRdb has only the in-frame clones, and not every one. The sample has 100,000 to 150,000 clones, about 78% seen once. The chain is built from TRBV14 and TRBJ1-1, with 7 bases matching TRBD1. The clonotype originates from a female donor in good health and CMV-seronegative. The sample was PBMCs. CDR3 region: CASSPPGQLNTEAFF. CDR3 nucleotides: TGTGCCAGCAGCCCCCCGGGACAGTTGAACACTGAAGCTTTCTTT.